The clone carrying this TCR beta chain was seen many times. What it binds is not known. Per germline, CDR1 SGHDT and CDR2 YYEEEE. Between the trimmed V and J ends, which lost 3 bases and 8 bases, there was a span of 18 bases. CDR3 length: 15 amino acids. For CDR3 and TCR beta VDJ profiling, genomic DNA was the template used. TCRdb re-called the reads through MiXCR, storing one row per CDR3 protein. The sample shows 150,000 to 180,000 distinct CDR3 sequences, approximately 52% of them seen only once. This sample stems from a study of CD8+CD57+ T cells in acquired aplastic anemia. Study conclusions and caveats: Patients had around 30 CD8+ CDR3 sequences in common with controls (the shared set).

All sequencing subjects had displayed CD8+CD57+ cell expansion on flow cytometry. Each of the patients presented with severe acquired aplastic anemia. This TCR derives from a human donor with aplastic anemia. The sample consisted of sorted CD4+, CD8+, or CD8+CD57+ T cells (not recorded which) from PBMCs. The chain uses TRBV5-6 and TRBJ2-1; D not resolved. The CDR3: CASSYIPLTGDEQFF. The CDR3 coding sequence is TGTGCCAGCAGCTACATTCCCCTCACTGGGGATGAGCAGTTCTTC.